Included here is one TCR beta chain sequence, with context. Its target is not known. This record comes from a study of regulatory T cells. Study-wide results and caveats: Hydrophobic residues at CDR3 positions 6 and 7 were enriched in conventional CD4+ T cells of CD3G-deficient patients. In patients, unique TRB V-J pairs were restricted and V/J usage skewed, especially in Tregs.

Amplification used 52 TRBV primers and 13 TRBJ primers. Produced via immunoSEQ multiplex PCR; TCRdb's table is partial and in-frame only. This table holds around 29,000 clones, 92% found once. Autoimmunity was present in every CD3G-deficient patient, worse in two. At testing, patients were 2 to 39 years old, with reduced naive and increased memory T-cell proportions. Regulatory (CD25-high CD127-low) and conventional (CD25-low CD127-high) CD4+ T cells were sorted separately. Germline trimming cut 8 bases from V and 7 bases from J; bases unmatched to any gene: 12. The CDR3 totals 15 residues. The germline V gene has CDR1 MNHEY and CDR2 SMNVEV (reference sequence).

Sequenced input: conventional CD4+ T cells sorted from blood. The sequence was obtained from a person between 18 and 30 years old with CD3G deficiency. The J gene is TRBJ2-1, the V gene TRBV27; 9 bases line up with TRBD2. The DNA for the CDR3 is TGTGCCAGCCGGACTAGCGTACATCCGGGGAATGAGCAGTTCTTC. Its protein is CASRTSVHPGNEQFF.